The 32 T cell receptor beta chains presented below share a single source sample, sequenced in a study of cytomegalovirus exposure and HLA in healthy donors. PCR was performed using 60 Vbeta and 13 Jbeta primers. Sequencing was performed with immunoSEQ multiplex PCR; in TCRdb, only in-frame clones are kept and a portion is missing. The specimen's table records 150,000 to 200,000 clones. Source material: PBMCs. Source of these receptors: an older woman in good health and CMV-seronegative.

The CDR3, as DNA: TGTGCCAGCAGCTTAGAAAGGGGAGGGCCCACTGAAGCTTTCTTT. This codes for CASSLERGGPTEAFF. The gene calls are TRBV7-9 and TRBJ1-1, with D perhaps TRBD1 (5 bases). With 1 base removed from V and 4 bases from J, the gap between germline ends came to 13 bases. In germline, CDR1 is SEHNR, CDR2 FQNEAQ (reference sequence). The CDR3 runs 15 residues.

J is TRBJ2-7 and V is TRBV5-5; 9 bases are a match to TRBD1. This CDR3 is built from 14 residues. Germline lookup yields CDR1 SGHKS and CDR2 YYEKEE (reference sequence). V shed 0 bases and J 3 bases; nucleotides not matched to a gene: 1. CDR3 sequence: CASSLGGQGYEQYF. CDR3 coding DNA: TGTGCCAGCAGCTTGGGGGGACAGGGCTACGAGCAGTACTTC.

The gene calls are TRBV7-3 and TRBJ1-1, with D possibly TRBD1 on 6 matching bases. CDR1 is SGHTA and CDR2 is FQGTGA in the germline V gene. V lost 4 bases and J lost 4, with 13 bases in between. The CDR3 extends over 14 amino acids. The CDR3 DNA reads as TGTGCCAGCAGCTCACAGGGATCGGGCACTGAAGCTTTCTTT. Translated, it gives CASSSQGSGTEAFF.

The chain joins TRBV6-5 to TRBJ2-2; TRBD1 matches 7 bases. Germline CDR1 MNHEY, CDR2 SVGAGI. V shed 6 bases, J shed 0 bases, and the junction held 4 bases outside the gene matches. The CDR3 consists of 15 residues. The CDR3 here is CASSYRGPNTGELFF. The DNA for the CDR3 is TGTGCCAGCAGCTACAGGGGCCCGAACACCGGGGAGCTGTTTTTT.

This chain uses TRBV5-3 with TRBJ2-3; D is possibly TRBD1 (5 bases). TRBV5-3 is designated an ORF whose function remains uncertain. V dropped 0 bases and J dropped 0 bases, with 14 bases sitting between them. The length of the CDR3 is 17 residues. The CDR3 DNA follows: TGTGCCAGAAGCTTGGAACAGGCTATTTCTAGCACAGATACGCAGTATTTT. It is translated as CARSLEQAISSTDTQYF.

V and J are TRBV5-5 and TRBJ1-3; tentatively, D is TRBD1 (6 bases). Deletions cut 6 bases from V and 0 bases from J, with 10 bases between. Germline V gene lookup returns CDR1 SGHKS and CDR2 YYEKEE (reference sequence). The CDR3 has 14 amino acids. CDR3 sequence reads: CASTDRSSGNTIYF. CDR3 DNA: TGTGCCAGCACCGACAGGAGCTCTGGAAACACCATATATTTT.

The chain carries TRBV27 and TRBJ2-7, with 9 bases identical to TRBD2. The CDR3 spans 13 residues. Germline assignment: CDR1 MNHEY and CDR2 SMNVEV (reference sequence). With V trimmed by 6 bases and J by 5 bases, 5 bases remained unmatched. The CDR3 coding sequence is TGTGCCAGCAGGCGGGAGGGCCGAAACGAGCAGTACTTC. Its translation: CASRREGRNEQYF.

The V call is TRBV6-5, the J call TRBJ2-1, with D possibly matching TRBD2 (6 bases). The CDR3 runs 15 residues. Germline values: CDR1 MNHEY, CDR2 SVGAGI. The V and J ends lost 2 bases and 3 bases respectively, with 11 bases between them. CDR3 region: CASSYAGLIYNEQFF. The DNA of the CDR3 is TGTGCCAGCAGTTACGCCGGACTAATCTACAATGAGCAGTTCTTC.

V is TRBV6-6 and J is TRBJ2-1, with TRBD2 matching over 7 bases. The CDR3 is 15 amino acids. Per the germline V gene, CDR1 is MNHNY and CDR2 is SVGAGI (reference sequence). V lost 3 bases to trimming and J lost 4 bases; unmatched junction nucleotides: 6. The CDR3 sequence is CASSYYGGGYNEQFF. In DNA form, the CDR3 reads TGTGCCAGCAGTTATTACGGCGGGGGATACAATGAGCAGTTCTTC.

The chain recombines TRBV2 with TRBJ2-3; TRBD2 agrees at 9 bases. CDR1 and CDR2 from the germline V gene are SNHLY and FYNNEI. V lost 5 bases, J lost 14 bases, and 14 bases stayed unmatched. CDR3 length equals 14 residues. The CDR3 nucleotides read TGTGCCAGCAGTCGGAGGCTAGCGGGACTGGTGGGGTATTTT. It specifies CASSRRLAGLVGYF.

This chain links TRBV28 with TRBJ1-2; D unresolved. CDR1 and CDR2 (germline): MDHEN, SYDVKM. V lost 6 bases and J 1 base, leaving 9 bases between the germline ends. There are 13 residues in the CDR3. This chain's CDR3 is CASSPGGNYGYTF. CDR3 in DNA: TGTGCCAGCAGCCCCGGCGGTAACTATGGCTACACCTTC.

J is TRBJ1-2 and V is TRBV7-2; D may be TRBD1 (5 bases). The CDR3 length is 14 residues. Trimming shortened V by 4 bases and J by 8 bases, and 17 bases separated the two germline ends. CDR1 and CDR2 (germline): SGHTA, FQGNSA. The CDR3 DNA reads TGTGCCAGCAGCTACCGGAGCGGGGCGGGAGGCTACACCTTC. Protein product: CASSYRSGAGGYTF.

The chain carries TRBV2 and TRBJ2-7; 11 nucleotides agree with TRBD1. V shed 10 bases, J shed 7 bases, and the junction held 12 bases outside the gene matches. CDR3 length: 14 residues. Germline V gives CDR1 SNHLY, CDR2 FYNNEI. This CDR3 is CANDRDRGSEEQYF. CDR3 nucleotides: TGTGCCAACGACCGGGACAGGGGGTCTGAGGAGCAGTACTTC.

The chain joins TRBV27 to TRBJ2-7; a possible D gene is TRBD2 (7 bases). Germline values: CDR1 MNHEY, CDR2 SMNVEV (reference sequence). CDR3 length equals 14 residues. Trimming left V 10 bases short and J 3 bases short, with 19 bases between. The CDR3 loop reads CATSPLGGDYEQYF. For the CDR3, the DNA is TGTGCCACTTCCCCCTTAGGGGGGGACTACGAGCAGTACTTC.

The chain combines TRBV6-5 with TRBJ1-4; TRBD1 might be the D (6 bases). V lost 5 bases to trimming and J lost 4 bases, with 11 bases between them. CDR1 is MNHEY and CDR2 is SVGAGI in the germline V gene. This CDR3 spans 14 amino acids. This CDR3 is CASSRQAINEKLFF. DNA for the CDR3: TGTGCCAGCAGTAGACAGGCAATTAATGAAAAACTGTTTTTT.

V and J are TRBV18 and TRBJ1-5; the D is unclear. The germline V gene has CDR1 KGHSH and CDR2 LQKENI. Trimming cost V 3 bases and J 7 bases, with 10 bases left between them. The CDR3 is made up of 13 amino acids. CDR3: CASSPEGGQPQHF. The DNA of the CDR3 is TGTGCCAGCTCACCTGAGGGTGGACAGCCCCAGCATTTT.

V and J are TRBV5-1 and TRBJ2-7, with D possibly matching TRBD1 (5 bases). CDR1 SGHRS and CDR2 YFSETQ come from the germline V gene. This CDR3 is built from 14 residues. V was cut by 3 bases and J by 6 bases, with 16 bases left in between. The CDR3 nucleotides read TGCGCCAGCAGCTCCCTGACAGTGGAAGGCGAGCAGTACTTC. Translating it yields CASSSLTVEGEQYF.

This chain uses TRBV29-1 with TRBJ2-5, with TRBD2 identical over 12 bases. The J call may be faulty, since TRBJ2-7 better matches the DNA end. Germline CDR1 and CDR2: SQVTM and ANQGSEA. The CDR3 has 12 amino acids. The CDR3 is CSGRLAGDEQYF. CDR3 nucleotides: TGCAGCGGTAGACTAGCGGGAGACGAGCAGTACTTC.

The chain couples TRBV5-6 to TRBJ2-6; D is possibly TRBD1 (5 bases). This CDR3 region has 12 residues. Germline CDR1 and CDR2: SGHDT and YYEEEE. The V gene lost 0 bases and the J gene lost 18 bases, with 13 bases spanning the gap. CDR3 region: CASSLGQGVQTF. In DNA, the CDR3 is TGTGCCAGCAGCTTGGGACAAGGGGTTCAGACTTTC. The full variable domain, its missing parts supplied by reference TRBV5-6 and TRBJ2-6, is DAGVTQSPTHLIKTRGQQVTLRCSPKSGHDTVSWYQQALGQGPQFIFQYYEEEERQRGNFPDRFSGHQFPNYSSELNVNALLLGDSALYLCASSLGQGVQTFGAGSRLTVL.

The V gene is TRBV9, the J gene TRBJ2-3; 9 bases line up with TRBD2. This CDR3 spans 19 amino acids. Germline V lookup: CDR1 SGDLS, CDR2 YYNGEE. V lost 2 bases, J lost 0 bases, and 13 bases stayed unmatched. Here the CDR3 reads CASSVGSGRLAGSTDTQYF. The DNA for the CDR3 is TGTGCCAGCAGCGTCGGGTCGGGGCGGCTAGCGGGGAGCACAGATACGCAGTATTTT.

The genes are TRBV7-6 and TRBJ2-7, with TRBD2 identical over 8 bases. The V and J ends lost 0 bases and 3 bases, in that order; junction bases with no gene match: 13. CDR3 length: 18 amino acids. CDR1 is SGHVS and CDR2 is FNYEAQ in the germline V gene. For the CDR3, the DNA is TGTGCCAGCAGCTTAGCCCCATTCGGGAGGGGGGCCAGCTACGAGCAGTACTTC. This translates into CASSLAPFGRGASYEQYF.

V and J are TRBV7-8 and TRBJ1-2; maybe TRBD1 (6 bases). Germline loops: CDR1 SGHVS, CDR2 FQNEAQ. With 1 base removed from V and 12 bases from J, the gap between germline ends came to 12 bases. The CDR3 covers 12 residues. The CDR3 DNA follows: TGTGCCAGCAGCTTAGAACAGGGTTTTAACACCTTC. Its protein product is CASSLEQGFNTF.

DNA of the CDR3: TGTGCCAGCAGCTTAGGCAGGGAGGATGGCTACACCTTC. It is translated as CASSLGREDGYTF. This chain uses TRBV7-8 with TRBJ1-2, with D perhaps TRBD1 (5 bases). V gave up 1 base and J gave up 6 bases, with 9 bases separating them. Germline values: CDR1 SGHVS, CDR2 FQNEAQ. The CDR3 loop spans 13 amino acids.

The V call is TRBV10-3, the J call TRBJ2-2, with D perhaps TRBD1 (6 bases). Germline values: CDR1 ENHRY, CDR2 SYGVKD. The length of the CDR3 is 15 residues. V gave up 6 bases and J gave up 3 bases, with 14 bases separating them. This chain's CDR3 is CAIRMDSLDTGELFF. The CDR3 DNA reads as TGTGCCATCAGAATGGACAGTTTAGACACCGGGGAGCTGTTTTTT.

The chain has TRBV27 and TRBJ1-2; 7 bases map to TRBD1. This CDR3 spans 13 amino acids. Germline trimming cut 3 bases from V and 7 bases from J; bases unmatched to any gene: 5. Germline V gene data show CDR1 as MNHEY and CDR2 as SMNVEV (reference sequence). The CDR3 DNA sequence: TGTGCCAGCAGTTTGACAGGGCTTGTTGGCTACACCTTC. Its protein is CASSLTGLVGYTF.

This chain links TRBV7-9 with TRBJ2-1; D not resolved. The CDR3 is 12 residues long. V lost 7 bases to trimming and J lost 5 bases, with 9 bases between them. Germline CDR1 and CDR2: SEHNR and FQNEAQ (reference sequence). DNA for the CDR3: TGTGCCAGCATCCATAGCCACAATGAGCAGTTCTTC. This gives the protein CASIHSHNEQFF.

This chain uses TRBV7-2 with TRBJ2-4, with D possibly being TRBD2 (6 bases). From germline, CDR1 is SGHTA and CDR2 FQGNSA. The CDR3 has 17 residues. With 7 bases removed from V and 1 base from J, the gap between germline ends came to 20 bases. In DNA form, the CDR3 reads TGTGCCAGCATGGGGCGGGGTGGCGGAAGGGCCAAAAACATTCAGTACTTC. Its protein product is CASMGRGGGRAKNIQYF.

The gene calls are TRBV2 and TRBJ2-2; no firm D call. Trimming took off 6 bases at V and 3 bases at J, with 5 bases between the two ends. CDR3 length: 12 residues. Germline V gene data show CDR1 as SNHLY and CDR2 as FYNNEI. CDR3 sequence: CASREYTGELFF. The CDR3 region has the DNA TGTGCCAGCAGAGAGTACACCGGGGAGCTGTTTTTT.

This rearrangement joins TRBV6-1 to TRBJ1-1; D is ambiguous. V lost 7 bases to trimming and J lost 0 bases, with 12 bases between them. Germline V lookup: CDR1 MNHNS, CDR2 SASEGT. This CDR3 is 14 amino acids long. The CDR3 DNA follows: TGTGCCAGCACCCGGGGTAGGATGAACACTGAAGCTTTCTTT. Residues: CASTRGRMNTEAFF.

The rearrangement uses TRBV18 and TRBJ2-7; tentative D call: TRBD1 (6 bases). Germline V gene sequence: CDR1 KGHSH, CDR2 LQKENI. The CDR3 extends over 15 amino acids. V lost 5 bases to trimming and J lost 3 bases, with 17 bases between them. The DNA for the CDR3 is TGTGCCAGCTCAAATGAACAGGGCCCCCACTACGAGCAGTACTTC. Translation: CASSNEQGPHYEQYF.

The J gene is TRBJ2-7, the V gene TRBV5-1; D gene ambiguous. V was cut by 0 bases and J by 0 bases, with 13 bases left in between. The CDR3 loop spans 16 amino acids. Germline V gene lookup returns CDR1 SGHRS and CDR2 YFSETQ. CDR3 residues: CASSLDSFSNSYEQYF. CDR3 DNA: TGCGCCAGCAGCTTGGATAGCTTCTCAAACTCCTACGAGCAGTACTTC.

The chain uses TRBV5-1 and TRBJ2-7; 7 positions match TRBD2. There are 16 residues in the CDR3. From germline, CDR1 is SGHRS and CDR2 YFSETQ. The trim removed 6 bases at V and 6 bases at J, leaving 18 bases unmatched. CDR3 DNA sequence: TGCGCCAGCACTAAGGGTCAGCGGGAATCAAAGCCCGAGCAGTACTTC. Translation: CASTKGQRESKPEQYF.